A selection of T cell receptor beta chains follows, all from one sample in a study of T cell changes during pregnancy in multiple sclerosis. TCRdb's table, derived via immunoSEQ multiplex PCR, lists solely in-frame clones and lacks some. The sample carries roughly 29,000 clones, around nine tenths recorded once. Here the sequenced sample was CD8+ T cells from peripheral blood mononuclear cells, taken after pregnancy. The receptor source for this set is a female donor with multiple sclerosis, enrolled in a pregnancy study. Both conserved end residues are part of each CDR3. Each record gives: V gene, J gene, clone size, CDR3 protein. The listing skips clone size in some rows; elsewhere it reads once, few, many or a size class.

V: TRBV2; J: TRBJ1-1; size: -; CDR3: CASSEQGSYTEAFF
V: TRBV11-2; J: TRBJ2-7; size: -; CDR3: CASRVGGTSSYEQYF
V: TRBV27; J: TRBJ2-7; size: once; CDR3: CASSSVSVSPYEQYF
V: TRBV7-2; J: TRBJ2-1; size: -; CDR3: CASSSRRTSENSYNEQFF
V: TRBV25-1; J: TRBJ1-2; size: -; CDR3: CATSGGGQGYTF
V: TRBV5-6; J: TRBJ2-7; size: -; CDR3: CASSLMFGGYEQYF
V: TRBV4-1; J: TRBJ2-7; size: -; CDR3: CASSQWTASYEQYF
V: TRBV5-1; J: TRBJ2-1; size: -; CDR3: CASSLTPNSYNEQFF
V: TRBV5-1; J: TRBJ2-7; size: -; CDR3: CASSARLAEYEQYF
V: TRBV6-4; J: TRBJ2-3; size: -; CDR3: CASSQTSGRASDTQYF
V: TRBV28; J: TRBJ2-2; size: -; CDR3: CASSLLAGGGTGELFF
V: TRBV28; J: TRBJ1-1; size: -; CDR3: CASSLSDGTSTWGTEAFF
V: TRBV5-6; J: TRBJ2-6; size: -; CDR3: CASSWGDSGANVLTF
V: TRBV4-3; J: TRBJ2-5; size: -; CDR3: CASSQERASQETQYF
V: TRBV19; J: TRBJ2-1; size: -; CDR3: CASSSSSGRNEQFF
V: TRBV29-1; J: TRBJ2-1; size: -; CDR3: CSVSPLAGDQLKYNEQFF
V: TRBV9; J: TRBJ2-1; size: -; CDR3: CASSLRLAGVANEQFF
V: TRBV4-2; J: TRBJ2-1; size: -; CDR3: CASSQGLAGGNEQFF
V: TRBV7-2; J: TRBJ2-3; size: -; CDR3: CASSRTSATADTQYF
V: TRBV4-1; J: TRBJ2-1; size: -; CDR3: CASSPGEGNEQFF
V: TRBV7-9; J: TRBJ2-3; size: -; CDR3: CASSRPVGGLGDTQYF
V: TRBV9; J: TRBJ2-2; size: once; CDR3: CASTTGTSLAGELFF
V: TRBV27; J: TRBJ2-7; size: -; CDR3: CASSLAGGPAYEQYF
V: TRBV7-8; J: TRBJ1-5; size: -; CDR3: CASSKGQGSTQPQHF
V: TRBV27; J: TRBJ2-3; size: once; CDR3: CASSGWDIDTQYF
V: TRBV28; J: TRBJ2-7; size: -; CDR3: CASSLPSDPYEQYF
V: TRBV5-6; J: TRBJ1-6; size: -; CDR3: CASSLQGSPNSPLHF
V: TRBV6-4; J: TRBJ2-3; size: medium-sized; CDR3: CASSEGAGGSDTQYF
V: TRBV27; J: TRBJ2-7; size: -; CDR3: CASSPTGPYEQYF
V: TRBV27; J: TRBJ2-1; size: -; CDR3: CASSLFGLAGGGDEQFF
V: TRBV4-1; J: TRBJ1-2; size: -; CDR3: CASSQDLTGGNYGYTF
V: TRBV14; J: TRBJ2-1; size: -; CDR3: CASSQGGWEQFF
V: TRBV9; J: TRBJ2-7; size: -; CDR3: CASSVTGTSGSYEQYF
V: TRBV5-6; J: TRBJ2-7; size: once; CDR3: CASSLTLGTGSYEQYF
V: TRBV2; J: TRBJ2-3; size: -; CDR3: CANREGLDPFEYF
V: TRBV9; J: TRBJ1-2; size: -; CDR3: CASSVVSGLGDTSFTPYGYTF
V: TRBV10-3; J: TRBJ1-1; size: once; CDR3: CAISTGMNTEAFF
V: TRBV5-4; J: TRBJ2-6; size: -; CDR3: CASSLELASGSGANVLTF
V: TRBV4-3; J: TRBJ2-7; size: -; CDR3: CASSQDRGSSYEQYF
V: TRBV6-6; J: TRBJ1-1; size: -; CDR3: CASSLGGGGTEAFF